This T cell receptor (beta chain) stems from a study of cytomegalovirus exposure and HLA in healthy donors. Study information: Of several hundred genotyped donors, around 86% grouped in the Caucasian-associated ancestry cluster.

The PCR employed 60 Vbeta primers together with 13 Jbeta primers. TCRdb's copy holds only in-frame clones and misses some; the assay was immunoSEQ multiplex PCR. The sample records about 150,000 clones, around three quarters being singletons. Trimming removed 0 bases at V and 4 bases at J, with 7 bases between. Germline V gene lookup returns CDR1 SGHRS and CDR2 YFSETQ. The CDR3 contains 13 residues. Whole-study findings and limits: The records held CMV serostatus as the only immune exposure information.

Only a few counts were recorded for this clone. Its antigen remains unknown. Sequences were obtained from PBMCs. V gene TRBV5-1 combines with J gene TRBJ1-1, with D unresolved. The TCR was taken from a woman in her forties or fifties in good health and CMV-seropositive. The DNA for the CDR3 is TGCGCCAGCAGCTTGGCGGAGGGCACTGAAGCTTTCTTT. Its protein product is CASSLAEGTEAFF.